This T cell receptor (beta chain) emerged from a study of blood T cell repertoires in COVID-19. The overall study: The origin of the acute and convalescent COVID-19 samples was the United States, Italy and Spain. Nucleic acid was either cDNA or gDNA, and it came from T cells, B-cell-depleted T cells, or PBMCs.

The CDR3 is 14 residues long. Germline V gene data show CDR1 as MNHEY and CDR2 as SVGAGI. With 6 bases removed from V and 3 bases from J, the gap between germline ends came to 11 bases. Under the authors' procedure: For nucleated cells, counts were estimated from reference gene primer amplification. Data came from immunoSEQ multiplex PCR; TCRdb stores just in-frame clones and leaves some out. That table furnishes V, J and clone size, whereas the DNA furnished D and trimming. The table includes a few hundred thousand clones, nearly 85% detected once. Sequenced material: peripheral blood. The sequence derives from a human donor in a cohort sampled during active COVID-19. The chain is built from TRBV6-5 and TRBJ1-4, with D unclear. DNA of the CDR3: TGTGCCAGCAGAACGGTACTATCTAATGAAAAACTGTTTTTT. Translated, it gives CASRTVLSNEKLFF.